The 6 T cell receptor beta chains given below trace back to one sample, sequenced in a study of T cell repertoires in cytomegalovirus infection. One entry per CDR3 protein results from TCRdb running MiXCR on the reads. The sample has 160,000 or so distinct CDR3 sequences, 23% seen once. Sequences were obtained from PBMCs. The receptors stem from a human donor in good health (CMV status not recorded). Some clones in this sample may be carry-over from other donors' samples.

The chain carries TRBV7-9 and TRBJ2-1; D possibly corresponds to TRBD1 (6 bases). Trimming left V 6 bases short and J 8 bases short, with 11 bases between. The CDR3 has 12 residues. In germline, CDR1 is SEHNR, CDR2 FQNEAQ (reference sequence). CDR3 amino acids: CASSPRGYEQFF. The CDR3 DNA reads as TGTGCCAGCAGTCCGAGGGGGTATGAGCAGTTCTTC.

This clonotype was seen at least ten times. The V gene is TRBV12-3 or TRBV12-4, the J gene TRBJ1-5; TRBD1 is a possible D gene (5 bases). V shed 3 bases and J shed 2 bases, with 8 bases lying between them. The CDR3 spans 14 residues. CDR3 in DNA: TGTGCCAGCAGTTTCGAGGGGCGCAATCAGCCCCAGCATTTT. This gives the protein CASSFEGRNQPQHF.

The sample holds a few counts of this clonotype. The genes are TRBV12-3 or TRBV12-4 and TRBJ2-5; TRBD1 agrees at 7 bases. The CDR3 is 14 amino acids. Trimming at V came to 3 bases and at J to 1 base, leaving 2 bases not matched to a gene. Here the CDR3 reads CASSFGTAQETQYF. The CDR3 DNA reads TGTGCCAGCAGTTTCGGGACAGCCCAAGAGACCCAGTACTTC.

There are many counts of this clonotype. The chain combines TRBV7-9 with TRBJ2-5, with TRBD1 matching over 9 bases. CDR3 size: 14 residues. V lost 5 bases, J lost 5 bases, and 6 bases stayed unmatched. Per germline, CDR1 SEHNR and CDR2 FQNEAQ (reference sequence). The CDR3 reads CASSPGQGHETQYF. The CDR3 DNA follows: TGTGCCAGCAGCCCGGGACAGGGACATGAGACCCAGTACTTC.

V and J are TRBV19 and TRBJ1-5, with 8 nucleotides matching TRBD1. This CDR3 comprises 17 residues. After removal of 3 bases from V and 4 bases from J, the junction contained 11 bases not matched to a gene. CDR1 LNHDA and CDR2 SQIVND come from the germline V gene (reference sequence). The CDR3 bases are TGTGCCAGTAGTATTGGAACCACAGGGGGGCTGAATCAGCCCCAGCATTTT. It translates to CASSIGTTGGLNQPQHF.

CDR3 residues: CASSFPGTSEQYF. CDR3 sequence (DNA): TGTGCCAGCAGCTTTCCTGGGACCTCTGAGCAGTACTTC. The V gene is TRBV11-2, the J gene TRBJ2-7, with D perhaps given as TRBD1 or TRBD2 (5 bases each). The CDR3 totals 13 residues. Germline V gene data show CDR1 as SGHAT and CDR2 as FQNNGV. V shed 3 bases and J shed 7 bases, with 13 bases lying between them.